This TCR beta chain was sequenced in a study of CD8 T cells in Susac syndrome. Reverse transcription of about 0.5 to 1 ug RNA was carried out with random hexamers. TCRdb independently ran MiXCR on the immunoSEQ multiplex PCR reads; one entry per CDR3 protein. The table lists some 150,000 distinct CDR3 sequences, roughly 94% of them singletons, with roughly 0.2% in the top ten. TCR beta sequencing covered blood CD8+ and CD4+ T cells. It was treatment-naive patients with stable or active relapsing-remitting disease who made up the multiple sclerosis controls. The specimen was CD8+ T cells from PBMCs. The source is a human donor with multiple sclerosis.

CDR3 DNA sequence: TGTGCCAGCAGACCCGACAGAAACCTTTCCTACGAGCAGTACTTC. Its protein product is CASRPDRNLSYEQYF. The V call is TRBV7-9, the J call TRBJ2-7, with D possibly being TRBD1 (5 bases). V dropped 6 bases and J dropped 1 base, with 16 bases sitting between them. Germline V CDR1 and CDR2: SEHNR, FQNEAQ (reference sequence). The CDR3 sequence is 15 residues long.